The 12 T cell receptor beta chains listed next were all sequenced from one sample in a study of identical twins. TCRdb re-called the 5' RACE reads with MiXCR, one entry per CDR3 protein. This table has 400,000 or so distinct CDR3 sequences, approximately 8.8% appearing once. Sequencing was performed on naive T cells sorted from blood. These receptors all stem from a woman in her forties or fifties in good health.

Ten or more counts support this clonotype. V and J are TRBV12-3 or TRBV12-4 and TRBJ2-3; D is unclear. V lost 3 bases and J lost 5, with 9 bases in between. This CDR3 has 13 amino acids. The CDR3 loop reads CASSLVPQDTQYF. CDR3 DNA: TGTGCCAGCAGTTTGGTCCCCCAAGATACGCAGTATTTT.

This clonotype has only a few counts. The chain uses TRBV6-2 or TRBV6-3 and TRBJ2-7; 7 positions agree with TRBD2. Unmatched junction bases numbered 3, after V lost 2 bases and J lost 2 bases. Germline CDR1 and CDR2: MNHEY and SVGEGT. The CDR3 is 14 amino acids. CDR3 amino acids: CASSYGGSPYEQYF. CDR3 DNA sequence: TGTGCCAGCAGTTACGGCGGGAGCCCCTACGAGCAGTACTTC.

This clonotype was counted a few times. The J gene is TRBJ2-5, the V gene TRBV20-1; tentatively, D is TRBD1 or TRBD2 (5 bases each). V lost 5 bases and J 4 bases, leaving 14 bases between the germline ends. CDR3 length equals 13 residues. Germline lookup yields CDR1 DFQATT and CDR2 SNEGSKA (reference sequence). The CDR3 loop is CSADSGPGETQYF. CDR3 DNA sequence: TGCAGTGCTGATTCGGGACCAGGAGAGACCCAGTACTTC.

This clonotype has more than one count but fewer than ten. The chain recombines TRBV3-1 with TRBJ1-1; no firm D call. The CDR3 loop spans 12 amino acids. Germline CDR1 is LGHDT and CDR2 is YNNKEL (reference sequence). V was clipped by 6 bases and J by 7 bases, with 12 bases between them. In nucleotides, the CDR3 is TGTGCCAGCAGTATGGGAGGTATTGAAGCTTTCTTT. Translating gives CASSMGGIEAFF.

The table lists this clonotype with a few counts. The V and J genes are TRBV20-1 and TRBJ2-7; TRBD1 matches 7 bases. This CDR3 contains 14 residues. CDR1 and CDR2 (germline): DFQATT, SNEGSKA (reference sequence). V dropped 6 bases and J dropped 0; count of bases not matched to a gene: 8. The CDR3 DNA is TGCAGTGCGGCCGGGACAGACTTCTCCTACGAGCAGTACTTC. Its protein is CSAAGTDFSYEQYF.

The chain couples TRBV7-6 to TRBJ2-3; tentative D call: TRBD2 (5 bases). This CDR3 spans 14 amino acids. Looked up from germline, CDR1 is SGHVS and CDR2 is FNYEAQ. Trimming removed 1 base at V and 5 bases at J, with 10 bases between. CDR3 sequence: CASSLVGVGDTQYF. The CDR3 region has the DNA TGTGCCAGCAGCTTAGTGGGAGTCGGAGATACGCAGTATTTT.

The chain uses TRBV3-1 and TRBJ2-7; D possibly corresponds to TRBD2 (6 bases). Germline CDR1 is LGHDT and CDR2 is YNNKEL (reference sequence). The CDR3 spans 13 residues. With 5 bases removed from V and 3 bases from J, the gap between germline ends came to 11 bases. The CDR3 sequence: CASSNLASYEQYF. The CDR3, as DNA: TGTGCCAGCAGCAACCTAGCGAGCTACGAGCAGTACTTC.

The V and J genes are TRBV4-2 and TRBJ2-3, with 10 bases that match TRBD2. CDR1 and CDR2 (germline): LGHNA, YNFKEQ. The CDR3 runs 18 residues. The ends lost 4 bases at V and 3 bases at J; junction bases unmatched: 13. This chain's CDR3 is CASSPPRGQREGTDTQYF. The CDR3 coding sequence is TGTGCCAGCAGCCCCCCCCGGGGCCAGCGGGAGGGGACAGATACGCAGTATTTT.

CDR3 amino acids: CASALWTGPQETQYF. The CDR3 nucleotides read TGTGCCAGCGCCCTCTGGACAGGGCCCCAAGAGACCCAGTACTTC. The V and J genes are TRBV25-1 and TRBJ2-5, with 8 bases that match TRBD1. Per the germline V gene, CDR1 is MGHDK and CDR2 is SYGVNS. The CDR3 is 15 amino acids. The trim removed 8 bases at V and 1 base at J, leaving 9 bases unmatched.

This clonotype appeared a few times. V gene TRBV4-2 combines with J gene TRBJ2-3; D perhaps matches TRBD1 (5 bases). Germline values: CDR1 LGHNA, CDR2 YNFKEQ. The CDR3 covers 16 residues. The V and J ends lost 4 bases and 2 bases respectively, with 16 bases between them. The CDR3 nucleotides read TGTGCCAGCAGCCGCCGACCGACAGAAACCACAGATACGCAGTATTTT. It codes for CASSRRPTETTDTQYF.

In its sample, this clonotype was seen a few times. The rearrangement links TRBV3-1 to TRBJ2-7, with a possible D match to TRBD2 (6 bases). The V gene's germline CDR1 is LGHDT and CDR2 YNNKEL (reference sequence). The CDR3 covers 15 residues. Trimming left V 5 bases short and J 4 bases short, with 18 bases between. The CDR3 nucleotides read TGTGCCAGCAGCACCCGTATGGGACTGGTTTACGAGCAGTACGTC. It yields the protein CASSTRMGLVYEQYV.

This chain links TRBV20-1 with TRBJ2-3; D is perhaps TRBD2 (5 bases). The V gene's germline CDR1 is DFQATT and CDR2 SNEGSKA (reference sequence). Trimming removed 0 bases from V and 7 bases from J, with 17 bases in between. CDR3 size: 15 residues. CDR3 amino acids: CSARDRVSVGNTQYF. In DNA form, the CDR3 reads TGCAGTGCTAGAGATCGGGTTAGCGTTGGCAATACGCAGTATTTT.